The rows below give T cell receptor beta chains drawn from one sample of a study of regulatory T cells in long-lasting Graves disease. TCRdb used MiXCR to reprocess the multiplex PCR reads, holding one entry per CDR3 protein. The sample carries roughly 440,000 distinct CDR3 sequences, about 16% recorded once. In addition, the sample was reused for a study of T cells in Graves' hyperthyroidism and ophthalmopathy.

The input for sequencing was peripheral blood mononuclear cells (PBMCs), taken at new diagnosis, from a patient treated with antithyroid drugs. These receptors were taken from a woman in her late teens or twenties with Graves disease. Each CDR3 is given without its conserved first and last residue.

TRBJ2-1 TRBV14 ASSQLRQGKNEQF
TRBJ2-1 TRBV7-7 ASSPGTGQGTYNEQF
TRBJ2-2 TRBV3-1 ASSQRTSGVAYTGELF
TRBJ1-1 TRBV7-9 ASSRHGTEAF
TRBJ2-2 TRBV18 ASSPPGQVNTGELF
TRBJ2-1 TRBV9 ASSVVGGGEQF
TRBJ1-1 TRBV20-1 SARAREVDTEAF
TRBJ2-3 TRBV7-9 ASSSSGTSASPADTQY
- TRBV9 ASSGGGLAGLGRETQY
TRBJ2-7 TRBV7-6 ASSLGLITGSYEQY
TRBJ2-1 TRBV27 ASSPLAGEENEQF
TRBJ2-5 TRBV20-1 SAPAVAGETQY
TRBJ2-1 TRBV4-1 ASSQGNRDNLKDEQF
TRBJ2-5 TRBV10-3 AISESSSGHQETQY
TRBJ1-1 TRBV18 ASSPRGGVNTEAF
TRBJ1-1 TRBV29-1 SVEEMDRSNTEAF
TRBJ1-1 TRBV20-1 SATQGGPGTEAF
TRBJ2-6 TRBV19 ASSISSGGSGANVLT
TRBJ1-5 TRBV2 ASKADAYSNQPQH
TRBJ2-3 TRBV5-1 ASSSPGPNTYTDTQY
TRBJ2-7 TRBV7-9 ASSLAVTRAEQY
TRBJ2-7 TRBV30 AWSVRGRWTSGYNYEQY
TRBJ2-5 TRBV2 ASRRTGQETQY
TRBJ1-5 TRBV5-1 ASSEQGRGNSNQPQH
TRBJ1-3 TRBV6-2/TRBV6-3 ASTTGGSSGNTIY
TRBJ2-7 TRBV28 ASSLSGSFDEQY
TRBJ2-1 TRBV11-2 ASSTNRALPKNEQF
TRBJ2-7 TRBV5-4 ASSHPGVYTSYEQY
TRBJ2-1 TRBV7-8 ASSLGDLLSYNEQF
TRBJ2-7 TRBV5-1 ASSSRIFAGTSENEQC
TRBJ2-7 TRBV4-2 ASSQEASDPYEQY
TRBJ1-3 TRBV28 ASSLSRNTGNTIY
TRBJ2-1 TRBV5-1 ASSLNSNNEQF
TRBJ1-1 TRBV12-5 ASGTTGKSWTEAF
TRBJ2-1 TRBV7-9 ASSLARGSYNEQF
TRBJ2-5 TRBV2 ASSGGVRGIQETQY
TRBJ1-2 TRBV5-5 ASSLRRGGYT
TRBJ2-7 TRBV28 ASSLRDRGSEQY
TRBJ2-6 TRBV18 ASSPTGGANVLT
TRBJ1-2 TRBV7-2 ASSLAGVNGYT
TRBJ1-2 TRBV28 ASSLREGVHYGYT
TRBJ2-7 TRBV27 ASSLSRGQVSGEQY
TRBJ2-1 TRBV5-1 ASSRVAGVVLGEQF
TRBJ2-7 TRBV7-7 ASSPTTLSYEQY
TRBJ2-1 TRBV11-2 ASSNTSGRAEQF
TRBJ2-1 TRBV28 ASSVGPTGRDGQF
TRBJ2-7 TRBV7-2 ASSLVGGLAVSYEQY
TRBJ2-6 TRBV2 ASNPWSGANVLT
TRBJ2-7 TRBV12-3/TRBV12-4 ASSLWGSANFEQY
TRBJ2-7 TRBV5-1 ASSSLPLGRGSPEQY
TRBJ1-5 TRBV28 ASTPGQVGNQPQH
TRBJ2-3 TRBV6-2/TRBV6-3 ASSLGSSGY
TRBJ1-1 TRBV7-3 ASSQTGIANTEAF
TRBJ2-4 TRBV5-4 ASSGGLTGAKNIQY
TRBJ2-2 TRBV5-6 ASSLGPFTGGPNTGELF
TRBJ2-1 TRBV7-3 ASSLSPRNEQF
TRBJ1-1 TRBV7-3 ASSLRPNDEAF